Described below is a single TCR beta chain sequence and its context. Its recognized antigen is unknown. Base qualities are missing; no much larger clone stands one base away. RNA was extracted with the RNeasy kit and 0.5 to 1 ug was reverse transcribed using random hexamers. The immunoSEQ multiplex PCR assay, covering 54 Vbeta and 13 Jbeta segments, was used to amplify TCR beta CDR3 regions. PCR amplification bias was corrected using a synthetic template baseline for primer optimization and computational correction. The study's own analysis went as follows. Reads were annotated to V, D and J genes according to IMGT and were analyzed with immunoSEQ Analyzer, with only productive sequences retained. Clonality was calculated as one minus the Shannon entropy normalized by log2 of the number of productive unique sequences. For each patient and control, public and private clones were evaluated among the 100 most prevalent clones. A clone was defined as Susac-specific if it was absent from the healthy and MS cohorts, from some 1,100 published viral clones and from other ImmuneACCESS disease sequences. Through fastp at Q25 and MiXCR, TCRdb rebuilt clones from the public reads, retaining in-frame beta chains. Here each entry gathers all rows of one CDR3 protein and keeps the most common genes and DNA. TCRdb, rather than the study authors, made the V and J calls. The sample table holds 190,000 or so distinct CDR3 sequences, of which 95% were seen once. Of the sample, around 0.08% falls within the top ten clones.

The data were obtained in a study of CD8 T cells in Susac syndrome (dated by TCRdb to about 2019). At the level of the whole study: Repertoire sequencing was used to test whether CD8+ T cell activation and differentiation in Susac syndrome was antigen driven.

Here is what the overall study found, with its caveats: The study acknowledged that relatively few individuals were included in the TCR sequencing and HLA analysis.

Peripheral blood CD8+ and CD4+ T cells from healthy donors, Susac syndrome patients and multiple sclerosis patients were profiled by high-throughput TCR beta sequencing. Multiple sclerosis controls were treatment-naive patients with stable or active relapsing-remitting disease fulfilling revised McDonald criteria. Bulk CD8+ and CD4+ T cells were purified by magnetic negative isolation, whereas CD8+ TEMRA cells were enriched by FACS. Blood was drawn into EDTA tubes, processed within 24 hours, and PBMCs were isolated by density gradient centrifugation. PBMCs intended for TCR sequencing were cryopreserved in liquid nitrogen and were subsequently thawed in a 37 degrees C water bath. A purity of at least 90% was achieved for sorted or isolated CD4+, CD8+ and CD8+ TEMRA cells. Trimming at the junction amounts to 1 base on V and 8 bases on J, and the germline ends lie 6 bases apart. Per the germline V gene, SGHTA is the CDR1 and FQGNSA is the CDR2. Including cysteine and phenylalanine, the CDR3 has 12 amino acids. Just the 36-base CDR3 DNA is kept, in frame starting at base 1.

The receptor was derived from a human donor with multiple sclerosis. Sequencing used CD4+ T cells from PBMCs. This receptor chain uses TRBV7-2 and TRBJ1-5, with an unclear D gene assignment. The DNA reads TGTGCCAGCAGCTTAGGGTGGGAGCCCCAGCATTTT. It encodes CASSLGWEPQHF.